The rows below give T cell receptor beta chains drawn from one sample of a study of T-cell reconstitution after alpha-beta-depleted transplantation in children. Using its own MiXCR run on the PCR reads, TCRdb lists one record per CDR3 protein. Counted here are 550,000 to 800,000 distinct CDR3 sequences, about 12% occurring once; the ten biggest clones make up about 0.79%. Here the sequenced sample was PBMCs, taken before TCRalphabeta/CD19-depleted stem cell transplant. These receptors were collected from a girl aged 2 to 9 with congenital amegakaryocytic thrombocytopenia, due to receive a stem cell transplant. The CDR3 runs from the conserved cysteine through the conserved F or W. The D gene is left open where the match is weak. Rows may omit the clone size; those that give it use once, few, many or a size class.

TRBJ2-1 | - | TRBV4-1 | - | CASSPRDSEYNEQFF | TGCGCCAGCAGCCCTCGGGATAGCGAGTACAATGAGCAGTTCTTC
TRBJ2-3 | TRBD2 | TRBV20-1 | many | CSARLAEPTDTQYF | TGCAGTGCTAGACTAGCGGAGCCCACAGATACGCAGTATTTT
TRBJ2-1 | - | TRBV5-1 | many | CASSDALSNEQFF | TGCGCCAGCAGCGACGCACTCAGTAATGAGCAGTTCTTC
TRBJ1-3 | TRBD1 | TRBV5-1 | many | CATAGQPGNTIYF | TGCGCCACGGCGGGACAGCCTGGAAACACCATATATTTT
TRBJ2-3 | TRBD2 | TRBV29-1 | many | CSVVAGATDTQYF | TGCAGCGTTGTGGCGGGAGCTACAGATACGCAGTATTTT
TRBJ2-3 | - | TRBV7-2 | - | CASSLARMNTDTQYF | TGTGCCAGCAGCTTAGCGAGAATGAACACAGATACGCAGTATTTT
TRBJ2-7 | TRBD2 | TRBV7-2 | few | CASSRIAGLGYEQYF | TGTGCCAGCAGCCGAATAGCGGGTCTCGGCTACGAGCAGTACTTC
TRBJ2-1 | - | TRBV10-2 | few | CASIGGSYNEQFF | TGCGCCAGCATAGGCGGATCCTACAATGAGCAGTTCTTC
TRBJ2-1 | - | TRBV11-3 | - | CASSASMYNEKFF | TGTGCCAGCAGCGCGTCTATGTACAATGAGAAGTTCTTC
TRBJ2-7 | TRBD2 | TRBV5-1 | - | CASSVDRLAGYEQYF | TGCGCCAGCAGCGTGGACCGGTTAGCGGGCTACGAGCAGTACTTC
TRBJ2-2 | - | TRBV12-3/TRBV12-4 | few | CASSRLTANTGELFF | TGTGCCAGCAGTCGCCTGACCGCGAACACCGGGGAGCTGTTTTTT
TRBJ2-7 | TRBD1 | TRBV5-1 | many | CASSRGWTGARNEQYF | TGCGCCAGCAGCAGGGGATGGACAGGTGCTCGGAACGAGCAGTACTTC
TRBJ2-3 | - | TRBV5-4 | many | CASSPYGATDTQYF | TGTGCCAGCAGCCCCTATGGAGCTACAGATACGCAGTATTTT
TRBJ2-7 | TRBD1 | TRBV7-9 | many | CASSPWTGYEQYF | TGTGCCAGCAGCCCTTGGACAGGTTACGAGCAGTACTTC
TRBJ2-3 | TRBD2 | TRBV20-1 | - | CSAREAGPSTDTQYF | TGCAGTGCCAGAGAAGCGGGACCCAGCACAGATACGCAGTATTTT
TRBJ1-2 | TRBD1 | TRBV5-1 | - | CASSSIGQAYNYGYTF | TGCGCCAGCAGCTCGATCGGACAGGCCTATAACTATGGCTACACCTTC
TRBJ2-1 | - | TRBV24-1 | many | CATSDSWGNEQFF | TGTGCCACCAGTGATAGTTGGGGGAATGAGCAGTTCTTC
TRBJ2-2 | - | TRBV7-2 | - | CASSLFPSRTGELFF | TGTGCCAGCAGCTTATTCCCCTCTAGAACCGGGGAGCTGTTTTTT
TRBJ1-2 | - | TRBV25-1 | - | CASSEFQIYGYTF | TGTGCCAGCAGTGAATTCCAGATCTATGGCTACACCTTC
TRBJ2-7 | TRBD1 | TRBV20-1 | many | CSATRDRDYEQYF | TGCAGTGCTACCCGCGACAGGGACTACGAGCAGTACTTC
TRBJ2-5 | - | TRBV5-6 | many | CASSDFYGGKQETQYF | TGTGCCAGCAGTGATTTCTATGGCGGAAAGCAAGAGACCCAGTACTTC
TRBJ2-4 | - | TRBV5-1 | many | CASSLDTGGGIQYF | TGCGCCAGCAGCTTGGATACAGGCGGAGGCATTCAGTACTTC
TRBJ2-2 | TRBD2 | TRBV6-5 | many | CASSSGGLADTGELFF | TGTGCCAGCAGTTCCGGCGGACTAGCGGACACCGGGGAGCTGTTTTTT
TRBJ2-1 | - | TRBV27 | - | CASSPSAGALYNEQFF | TGTGCCAGCAGTCCATCAGCGGGCGCCCTCTACAATGAGCAGTTCTTC
TRBJ2-7 | TRBD2 | TRBV6-2/TRBV6-3 | - | CASSYKTSGSYEQYF | TGTGCCAGCAGTTACAAGACTAGCGGGTCCTACGAGCAGTACTTC
TRBJ2-3 | TRBD2 | TRBV5-6 | many | CASSGTSGEGYTDTQYF | TGTGCCAGCAGCGGGACTAGCGGGGAAGGGTACACAGATACGCAGTATTTT
TRBJ2-3 | TRBD1 | TRBV2 | - | CASPGQGTDTQYF | TGTGCCAGCCCGGGACAGGGAACAGATACGCAGTATTTT
TRBJ1-4 | - | TRBV15 | - | CATSRDQGSLNEKLFF | TGTGCCACCAGCAGAGATCAAGGGTCCCTTAATGAAAAACTGTTTTTT
TRBJ2-5 | - | TRBV20-1 | few | CSASPDAEQETQYF | TGCAGTGCCTCACCGGATGCAGAGCAAGAGACCCAGTACTTC
TRBJ2-1 | - | TRBV29-1 | few | CSVVGVRVNEQFF | TGCAGCGTTGTCGGGGTGCGGGTCAATGAGCAGTTCTTC